Listed below are T cell receptor beta chains from one sample, sequenced in a study of long-term antiretroviral therapy in people with HIV. The method was immunoSEQ multiplex PCR; TCRdb's version includes in-frame clones alone and lacks a portion of them. The sample consists of tens of thousands of clones, around 80% of them appearing once. Sample: unsorted PBMCs, taken 0.5 years before starting antiretroviral therapy. The receptors derive from a man between 35 and 55 years old with HIV. Both conserved end residues are part of each CDR3. The D gene is left open where the match is weak. A clone size is listed for some rows: how often the clone was seen (once, few, many), or a class if it is expanded.

NA	NA	TRBV7-9	TRBJ2-2	CASSLESTGELFF	TGTGCCAGCAGCTTAGAATCCACCGGGGAGCTGTTTTTT
NA	TRBD2	TRBV9	TRBJ2-1	CASSVEAGGYNEQFF	TGTGCCAGCAGCGTAGAAGCGGGGGGGTACAATGAGCAGTTCTTC
NA	NA	TRBV6-1	TRBJ1-5	CASSAHRVNQPQHF	TGTGCCAGCAGTGCTCACAGGGTAAATCAGCCCCAGCATTTT
NA	NA	TRBV13	TRBJ2-1	CASSLGVASYNEQFF	TGTGCCAGCAGCTTAGGAGTAGCGTCCTACAATGAGCAGTTCTTC
few	NA	TRBV6-9	TRBJ1-3	CASSYSGEDTIYF	TGTGCCAGCAGTTACTCGGGGGAGGACACCATATATTTT
NA	TRBD1	TRBV7-8	TRBJ2-4	CASSPRTGLAKNIQYF	TGTGCCAGCAGCCCTCGGACAGGACTAGCCAAAAACATTCAGTACTTC
NA	TRBD1	TRBV5-6	TRBJ2-1	CASSPTGGGEQFF	TGTGCCAGCAGCCCCACAGGGGGAGGAGAGCAGTTCTTC
NA	NA	TRBV2	TRBJ1-5	CASSEGGAIMAQHF	TGTGCCAGCAGTGAAGGGGGGGCAATCATGGCCCAGCATTTT
NA	TRBD1	TRBV18	TRBJ1-2	CASSPNRGGFDYTF	TGTGCCAGCTCACCTAACAGGGGCGGGTTTGACTACACCTTC
NA	NA	TRBV11-2	TRBJ1-4	CASSLRSDNEKLFF	TGTGCCAGCAGCTTACGGAGTGATAATGAAAAACTGTTTTTT
once	TRBD2	TRBV28	TRBJ2-5	CASSFAGGPGQETQYF	TGTGCCAGCAGTTTCGCGGGGGGGCCCGGTCAAGAGACCCAGTACTTC
NA	NA	TRBV6-6	TRBJ1-5	CASSPQKRGNQPQHF	TGTGCCAGCAGCCCCCAGAAAAGGGGCAATCAGCCCCAGCATTTT
NA	NA	TRBV6-1	TRBJ1-1	CASSERASEAFF	TGTGCCAGCAGTGAAAGGGCCTCTGAAGCTTTCTTT
NA	TRBD1	TRBV6-1	TRBJ1-5	CASSEARRTGNQPQHF	TGTGCCAGCAGTGAAGCGCGACGGACAGGTAATCAGCCCCAGCATTTT
NA	NA	TRBV11-3	TRBJ2-5	CASSFGAQGEQETQYF	TGTGCCAGCAGCTTTGGTGCCCAAGGGGAGCAAGAGACCCAGTACTTC
NA	TRBD2	TRBV30	TRBJ2-1	CAFLSGGINNEQFF	TGTGCCTTTCTCAGCGGGGGGATCAACAATGAGCAGTTCTTC
NA	NA	TRBV13	TRBJ2-7	CASSYGPRVEEQYF	TGTGCCAGCAGCTACGGACCCCGGGTAGAGGAGCAGTACTTC
few	NA	TRBV5-1	TRBJ1-3	CASSTTAYSGNTIYF	TGCGCCAGCAGCACTACAGCGTACTCTGGAAACACCATATATTTT
NA	NA	TRBV5-1	TRBJ2-7	CASSQDWKLGPYEQYF	TGCGCCAGCAGCCAAGATTGGAAATTGGGTCCCTACGAGCAGTACTTC
NA	NA	TRBV18	TRBJ1-1	CASSPSMNTEAFF	TGTGCCAGCTCACCTTCCATGAACACTGAAGCTTTCTTT
few	NA	TRBV9	TRBJ2-7	CASSVGGDRTYEQYF	TGTGCCAGCAGCGTAGGGGGGGACAGAACTTACGAGCAGTACTTC
NA	NA	TRBV6-4	TRBJ2-5	CASSKTAEGETQYF	TGTGCCAGCAGTAAAACCGCGGAGGGTGAGACCCAGTACTTC
NA	NA	TRBV7-9	TRBJ2-7	CASRGVGVHEQYF	TGTGCCAGCAGGGGGGTCGGGGTCCACGAGCAGTACTTC
NA	NA	TRBV11-1	TRBJ1-1	CASSTRRVLNTEAFF	TGTGCCAGCAGCACCCGTCGGGTCCTGAACACTGAAGCTTTCTTT
NA	TRBD1	TRBV4-3	TRBJ2-1	CASSRDRVSYNEQFF	TGCGCCAGCAGCCGCGACAGGGTCTCCTACAATGAGCAGTTCTTC
NA	NA	TRBV30	TRBJ2-5	CAWSHIGTFPQETQYF	TGTGCCTGGAGTCATATTGGGACCTTCCCACAAGAGACCCAGTACTTC
NA	NA	TRBV10-2	TRBJ1-1	CAASNPGNTEAFF	TGCGCCGCCAGCAACCCGGGGAACACTGAAGCTTTCTTT
few	NA	TRBV6-5	TRBJ2-7	CASSPTTGLPYEQYF	TGTGCCAGCAGTCCAACAACAGGGCTCCCCTACGAGCAGTACTTC
NA	TRBD2	TRBV30	TRBJ2-5	CAWSVLAGGETQYF	TGTGCCTGGAGTGTACTAGCGGGGGGGGAGACCCAGTACTTC
NA	NA	TRBV25-1	TRBJ2-6	CASSDSGLGANVLTF	TGTGCCAGCAGTGACTCAGGGTTAGGGGCCAACGTCCTGACTTTC
NA	NA	TRBV25-1	TRBJ1-4	CASSEYLPSTRNEKLFF	TGTGCCAGCAGTGAATACTTGCCCTCGACAAGGAATGAAAAACTGTTTTTT
NA	NA	TRBV7-9	TRBJ2-1	CASSTLWRPDNEQFF	TGTGCCAGCAGCACGCTTTGGCGGCCCGACAATGAGCAGTTCTTC
NA	TRBD2	TRBV7-2	TRBJ2-7	CASSLFGLLAANYEQYF	TGTGCCAGCAGCTTATTCGGGCTACTAGCGGCAAACTACGAGCAGTACTTC
NA	NA	TRBV28	TRBJ2-7	CASSSLDTDYEQYF	TGTGCCAGCAGTTCGTTGGACACGGACTACGAGCAGTACTTC
NA	NA	TRBV9	TRBJ2-2	CASSVEGWGAGELFF	TGTGCCAGCAGCGTAGAGGGGTGGGGAGCCGGGGAGCTGTTTTTT
NA	TRBD1	TRBV18	TRBJ2-1	CASSLGQGENEQFF	TGTGCCAGCTCACTGGGACAGGGCGAGAATGAGCAGTTCTTC
NA	TRBD2	TRBV10-3	TRBJ2-3	CARTSGGLGNTQYF	TGTGCCAGGACTAGCGGGGGCCTCGGGAATACGCAGTATTTT
few	TRBD2	TRBV18	TRBJ2-3	CASSPQPGEGDTQYF	TGTGCCAGCTCACCACAGCCGGGGGAGGGAGATACGCAGTATTTT
NA	NA	TRBV18	TRBJ1-1	CASSPGMGGNTEAFF	TGTGCCAGCTCACCAGGTATGGGGGGGAACACTGAAGCTTTCTTT
NA	NA	TRBV5-1	TRBJ1-1	CASSLGAQRGTEAFF	TGCGCCAGCAGCTTGGGGGCCCAAAGGGGCACTGAAGCTTTCTTT
NA	TRBD1	TRBV19	TRBJ1-2	CASKDRDALHGYTF	TGTGCCAGTAAAGACAGGGATGCTCTTCATGGCTACACCTTC
NA	NA	TRBV30	TRBJ2-7	CAWSVLGRSSYEQYF	TGTGCCTGGAGTGTGTTGGGGCGGAGTAGCTACGAGCAGTACTTC
NA	NA	TRBV6-5	TRBJ1-1	CASSYAGARTEAFF	TGTGCCAGCAGTTACGCGGGGGCTCGGACTGAAGCTTTCTTT
once	NA	TRBV5-1	TRBJ1-1	CASSLYGGNTEAFF	TGCGCCAGCAGCTTGTACGGGGGGAACACTGAAGCTTTCTTT
NA	NA	TRBV30	TRBJ2-5	CAWSFSRTETQYF	TGTGCCTGGAGTTTTAGCCGGACGGAGACCCAGTACTTC
NA	NA	TRBV27	TRBJ2-2	CASSSGSNTGELFF	TGTGCCAGCAGTTCAGGCTCGAACACCGGGGAGCTGTTTTTT
NA	NA	TRBV11-2	TRBJ2-7	CASSPLYEQYF	TGTGCCAGCAGCCCCCTCTACGAGCAGTACTTC
NA	NA	TRBV28	TRBJ2-1	CASERKIRMENNEQFF	TGTGCCAGCGAAAGAAAAATTCGGATGGAGAACAATGAGCAGTTCTTC
NA	NA	TRBV11-2	TRBJ1-5	CASSLDLQPNQPQHF	TGTGCCAGCAGCTTAGATCTACAGCCAAATCAGCCCCAGCATTTT
NA	TRBD1	TRBV5-5	TRBJ2-1	CASSSTGDPYNEQFF	TGTGCCAGCAGCTCGACAGGGGACCCCTACAATGAGCAGTTCTTC
NA	NA	TRBV7-9	TRBJ1-1	CASSLGGQGEAFF	TGTGCCAGCAGCTTAGGGGGACAAGGTGAAGCTTTCTTT
NA	TRBD2	TRBV9	TRBJ2-2	CASRDGTSGPTGELFF	TGTGCCAGCAGGGATGGGACTAGCGGGCCGACCGGGGAGCTGTTTTTT
large	NA	TRBV28	TRBJ2-7	CASSIGVGYEQYF	TGTGCCAGCAGTATTGGGGTGGGCTACGAGCAGTACTTC
NA	NA	TRBV7-2	TRBJ1-1	CASSLTQGETEAFF	TGTGCCAGCAGCTTAACACAGGGAGAGACTGAAGCTTTCTTT
NA	TRBD1	TRBV15	TRBJ2-5	CATSRGGQGAKETQYF	TGTGCCACCAGCAGGGGCGGACAGGGGGCGAAAGAGACCCAGTACTTC
NA	NA	TRBV5-1	TRBJ1-5	CASSPFIGIINQPQHF	TGCGCCAGCAGCCCTTTTATCGGGATTATCAATCAGCCCCAGCATTTT
NA	TRBD1	TRBV7-9	TRBJ1-1	CASSLGTAEAFF	TGTGCCAGCAGCCTTGGGACAGCTGAAGCTTTCTTT
NA	NA	TRBV2	TRBJ1-3	CASSARGDTGELFF	TGTGCCAGCAGTGCCCGGGGCGACACCGGGGAGTTGTTTTTT
NA	NA	TRBV19	TRBJ1-2	CASTKEMAGAIYGYTF	TGTGCCAGTACCAAGGAGATGGCCGGAGCGATCTATGGCTACACCTTC